These T cell receptor beta chains were read from a single sample in a study of T cell responses to AZD1222 COVID-19 vaccine. Assay used: immunoSEQ multiplex PCR; TCRdb lists only in-frame clones, some missing. The sample consists of about 160,000 clones, 88% of them appearing once. The input for sequencing was peripheral blood, taken on day 0 of AZD1222 vaccination. The receptors here all came from an adult in good health. CDR3s include the opening cysteine and the closing phenylalanine or tryptophan. Each record gives: V gene, J gene, clone size, D gene, CDR3 DNA, CDR3 protein. The D gene is left open where the match is weak. Clone size is given for some rows only: seen once, a few or many times, or a class if the clone is expanded.

TRBV25-1	TRBJ2-1	NA	TRBD2	TGTGCCAGCAGTGGGCCTACTAGCGAAAATGAGCAGTTCTTC	CASSGPTSENEQFF
TRBV6-2/TRBV6-3	TRBJ2-5	NA	NA	TGTGCCAGCAGTTACGGTGGTGCGCCTTCGCAAGAGACCCAGTACTTC	CASSYGGAPSQETQYF
TRBV7-3	TRBJ2-7	few	TRBD2	TGTGCCAGCAGCGAAAGCGGGGGCTACGAGCAGTACTTC	CASSESGGYEQYF
TRBV4-3	TRBJ2-2	few	NA	TGCGCCAGCAGCCAAGACGCCACTAGTGCCACCGGGGAGCTGTTTTTT	CASSQDATSATGELFF
TRBV7-9	TRBJ1-1	NA	NA	TGTGCCAGCAGCTTATTCTCCACTGAAGCTTTCTTT	CASSLFSTEAFF
TRBV28	TRBJ1-2	NA	NA	TGTGCCAGCAGTTTATGGACGTTCGATGGCTACACCTTC	CASSLWTFDGYTF
TRBV19	TRBJ2-6	NA	NA	TGTGCCAGTACTACGGGAGCCACGGCCGGGGCCAACGTCCTGACTTTC	CASTTGATAGANVLTF
TRBV11-2	TRBJ2-3	NA	NA	TGTGCCAGCAGCATCAATGGGGCTACGCAGTATTTT	CASSINGATQYF
TRBV6-5	TRBJ1-1	NA	NA	TGTGCCAGCAGTTACTCCGCCGGGTTTGAAGCTTTCTTT	CASSYSAGFEAFF
TRBV4-3	TRBJ1-4	NA	NA	TGCGCCAGCAGCCAAGAATTGAACAGAGAAAAACTGTTTTTT	CASSQELNREKLFF
TRBV7-7	TRBJ1-5	NA	NA	TGTGCTAGCAGCTTCGGGGGGTGGGGCAGCGGTCAGCCCCAGCATTTT	CASSFGGWGSGQPQHF
TRBV27	TRBJ1-6	once	NA	TGTGCCAGCAGTTTTAAATCCCAACCACCTCAGGGACGTAGCTCCTATAATTCACCCCTCCACTTT	CASSFKSQPPQGRSSYNSPLHF
TRBV19	TRBJ2-7	NA	NA	TGTGCCAGTAGTGGAACGGATTTCTACGAGCAGTACTTC	CASSGTDFYEQYF
TRBV5-1	TRBJ2-7	once	TRBD2	TGCGCCAGCAGCTTGACCTTTCTAGCGGGAGAACACGAGCAGTACTTC	CASSLTFLAGEHEQYF
TRBV25-1	TRBJ1-4	NA	NA	TGTGCCAGCAGTGATTCTGAGACAGCAACTAATGAAAAACTGTTTTTT	CASSDSETATNEKLFF
TRBV6-5	TRBJ2-5	NA	NA	TGTGCCAGCTCGCGGGGAGAGGCCCAGTACTTC	CASSRGEAQYF
TRBV25-1	TRBJ1-3	NA	NA	TGTGCCAGCAGCGCGGGGGACACCATATATTTT	CASSAGDTIYF